This T cell receptor beta chain was documented in a study of cytomegalovirus exposure and HLA in healthy donors. 60 Vbeta and 13 Jbeta primers were used in PCR. Repertoires were generated with immunoSEQ multiplex PCR, while TCRdb's copy carries only in-frame clones and drops some. The sample carries under 150,000 clones, 80% recorded once. This CDR3 has 15 amino acids. The sample holds a few counts of this clone. Source material: PBMCs. V and J are TRBV21-1 and TRBJ1-2; the table's D call of TRBD1 was not tested on the DNA. TRBV21-1 is a documented pseudogene. The clonotype originates from a man aged 25 to 40 in good health and CMV-seronegative. This CDR3 reads CASRLQTGKDYGYTF. DNA of the CDR3: TGTGCCAGCAGACTACAAACAGGGAAGGACTATGGCTACACCTTC.